This is a list of T cell receptor beta chains from one sample in a study of chemoradiotherapy in HPV16-positive cancers. The repertoire was sequenced with immunoSEQ multiplex PCR; TCRdb's copy has only in-frame clones and lacks some. The sample carries about 5,300 clones, around 87% recorded once. Sample: tumor tissue, taken from a patient who underwent chemoradiotherapy. The receptor source for this set is a human donor with HPV-associated anogenital cancer. Both conserved end residues are part of each CDR3. A row's size may be missing; if present it is once, few, many or a size class.

clone size | V gene | CDR3 protein
few | TRBV6-1 | CASRGTSGSTDTQYF
. | TRBV30 | CAWSPRVRDTQYF
. | TRBV7-2 | CASSSSGTSVGGRTDTQYF
. | TRBV19 | CASSPGLLRETQYF
. | TRBV28 | CASAGFTTSYEQYF
few | TRBV19 | CASSGGRDLNGYTF
. | TRBV2 | CASSEALGGGGEKLFF
. | TRBV5-4 | CASSLMTGVNSPLHF
. | TRBV5-1 | CASSSRTASSGNTIYF
. | TRBV9 | CASSVFLQGNEQFF
. | TRBV6-4 | CASSPGQANNEQFF
. | TRBV6-1 | CASSEYGGGQPQHF
. | TRBV19 | CASSWGRAYEQYF
. | TRBV15 | CATSRDRGGPTDTQYF
. | TRBV7-9 | CASSLRQVGGYTF
. | TRBV19 | CASSPSPLYEQYF
. | TRBV4-2 | CASSQETGAETQYF
. | TRBV2 | CASSITQQSGTHYGYTF
. | TRBV19 | CASRPQAQGDYGYTF
. | TRBV16 | CASSQGADRGQDTQYF
. | TRBV5-8 | CASSRRASGEQYF
few | TRBV2 | CASSVQGTQYF
. | TRBV28 | CASSLPKGNQPQHF
. | TRBV4-3 | CASSPETYNYGYTF
. | TRBV11-2 | CASSPPGGGNGNTEAFF
. | TRBV10-1 | CASSDPGGENEQYF
. | TRBV7-7 | CASSLTGFDEQYF
. | TRBV6-5 | CASSYSGQFDGYTF
few | TRBV5-4 | CASSLDGTTLYEQYF
. | TRBV9 | CASSVRGQGPYGYTF
. | TRBV5-1 | CASSLLGQGTYNEQFF
. | TRBV5-1 | CASSLGTGGTLGTDTQYF
once | TRBV5-1 | CASSIDGYGYTF
. | TRBV6-7 | CASSYLSGADTQYF
. | TRBV6-6 | CASRTGTRTQYF
. | TRBV6-5 | CASSSGQGLAYEQYF
. | TRBV19 | CASSEGRSDTQYF
. | TRBV5-6 | CASRELGVGSGNTIYF
once | TRBV5-1 | CASSLVGGPGNTIYF
. | TRBV23-1 | CASSQAGVVGNTIYF
. | TRBV7-9 | CASSGDSPTAFF
few | TRBV6-5 | CASSYHHEQYF
. | TRBV9 | CASSEGLAGSSTDTQYF
once | TRBV5-5 | CASSLEDRRGYEQYF
once | TRBV19 | CASTARGANEQFF
. | TRBV4-3 | CASSQGVGKLYGYTF
. | TRBV5-4 | CASSERGTEAFF
. | TRBV27 | CASSSSLGSAEQFF
. | TRBV5-1 | CASSPGGADTQYF
. | TRBV7-8 | CASSFLSKEYEQYF
. | TRBV7-9 | CASSLVGGGSYEQYF
. | TRBV27 | CASSLVGAGADTGELFF
. | TRBV18 | CASSPQPGTGIYGYTF
once | TRBV19 | CATSVDPAKNIQYF
. | TRBV9 | CASSEGGLSNQPQHF
. | TRBV6-6 | CASSGEYYGYTF
once | TRBV4-3 | CASSQDRQFQPQHF
. | TRBV11-2 | CASSLVGRGGNTEAFF
large | TRBV4-3 | CASSQAGLKETQYF
. | TRBV7-9 | CASSPQAGRDTQYF